The source of this TCR beta chain is a study of T cells after posttransplantation cyclophosphamide. TCRdb's copy holds only in-frame clones and misses some; the assay was immunoSEQ multiplex PCR. Of approximately 21,000 clones detected, around 86% appear once; the ten largest clones hold more than 2%. The germline gives CDR1 MGHRA, CDR2 YSYEKL. Unmatched junction bases numbered 10, after V lost 0 bases and J lost 0 bases. CDR3 length: 19 residues. On this clone: Antigen specificity is unknown.

Control samples came 1 year after myeloablative marrow transplants with methotrexate plus calcineurin inhibitor. General observations from the study: Later blood repertoires were often dominated by clones from the donor CD8+ memory compartment.

This sequence joins TRBV4-1 and TRBJ2-2; 7 nucleotides match TRBD1. This material consisted of PBMCs, taken roughly a year after allogeneic stem cell transplant with calcineurin inhibitor and methotrexate. This clonotype was sampled from a female patient in her thirties or forties who received an allogeneic stem cell transplant from an unrelated donor, was CMV-positive, and had acute and chronic GVHD. Some T cells could come from the graft donor. The CDR3 DNA reads TGCGCCAGCAGCCAAGATCCGGTATGGGGACAGTCGAACACCGGGGAGCTGTTTTTT. Amino acids: CASSQDPVWGQSNTGELFF.